A single sample gave rise to the 7 T cell receptor beta chains below, sequenced in a study of blood T cell repertoires in COVID-19. Assay used: immunoSEQ multiplex PCR; TCRdb lists only in-frame clones, some missing. The sample has approximately 210,000 clones, roughly 94% seen once; the top ten hold approximately 1.2%. Sample: peripheral blood. Every receptor here comes from a young man with acute or convalescent COVID-19.

The chain is built from TRBV24-1 and TRBJ2-5; D possibly corresponds to TRBD2 (5 bases). V lost 5 bases, J lost 4 bases, and 10 bases lay in between. CDR1 and CDR2 from the germline V gene are KGHDR and SFDVKD. CDR3 length equals 13 residues. The CDR3 loop is CATSAGWSETQYF. The CDR3 DNA is TGTGCCACCAGTGCGGGGTGGTCAGAGACCCAGTACTTC.

The chain links TRBV9 to TRBJ2-1; D may be TRBD2 (5 bases). Per germline, CDR1 SGDLS and CDR2 YYNGEE. This CDR3 region has 16 residues. V was shortened by 0 bases and J by 2 bases, with 12 bases between the two germline ends. The CDR3: CASSVGLAEPYNEQFF. CDR3 nucleotide sequence: TGTGCCAGCAGCGTAGGGCTAGCTGAACCCTACAATGAGCAGTTCTTC.

The gene calls are TRBV25-1 and TRBJ2-5; D possibly corresponds to TRBD2 (6 bases). CDR1 and CDR2 from the germline V gene are MGHDK and SYGVNS. The CDR3 spans 12 residues. V was shortened by 10 bases and J by 5 bases, with 14 bases between the two germline ends. The CDR3 region has the DNA TGTGCCACATTGGAGGGAAGGGAGACCCAGTACTTC. Translated: CATLEGRETQYF.

The chain couples TRBV20-1 to TRBJ1-5, with TRBD1 matching over 8 bases. The junction had 1 base not matched to a gene; V was cut back by 3 bases and J by 6 bases. The CDR3 is made up of 12 amino acids. From germline, CDR1 is DFQATT and CDR2 SNEGSKA (reference sequence). CDR3 sequence: CSASGQGQPQHF. The CDR3, as DNA: TGCAGTGCTAGTGGACAGGGTCAGCCCCAGCATTTT.

This clone was observed a single time. This chain uses TRBV1 with TRBJ2-5; TRBD2 is the table's D call, not checked against the DNA. TRBV1 is a known pseudogene. CDR3 length equals 17 residues. For the CDR3, the DNA is TGCACCAGCAGCCACTTCACGGGGATACGGAGTCATGGGACCCAGTACTTC. This gives the protein CTSSHFTGIRSHGTQYF.

V and J are TRBV27 and TRBJ2-7; D remains ambiguous. The CDR3 is 12 amino acids. Germline V lookup: CDR1 MNHEY, CDR2 SMNVEV (reference sequence). Trimming left V 4 bases short and J 6 bases short, with 10 bases between. CDR3 sequence: CASSSRPSEQYF. As DNA, the CDR3 is TGTGCCAGCAGTTCTCGCCCTAGCGAGCAGTACTTC.

There are a few counts of this clone. The chain carries TRBV4-2 and TRBJ2-3; D possibly corresponds to TRBD2 (6 bases). V gave up 2 bases and J gave up 6 bases, with 24 bases separating them. The CDR3 totals 18 residues. Germline assignment: CDR1 LGHNA and CDR2 YNFKEQ. CDR3 nucleotides: TGTGCCAGCAGCCAAAAAGGCGGAACCCTCGGGAGTGCTGATACGCAGTATTTT. Its translation: CASSQKGGTLGSADTQYF.